A selection of T cell receptor beta chains follows, all from one sample in a study of blood T cell dynamics during melanoma immunotherapy. Profiled with immunoSEQ multiplex PCR; TCRdb holds only in-frame clones, not every one. Found here are some 13,000 clones, more than 80% of them singletons; the top ten hold more than 5%. This specimen was blood, taken from a patient treated with checkpoint blockade. These receptors were obtained from a human donor with melanoma. The CDR3 runs from the conserved cysteine through the conserved F or W. The order of the fields is D gene, V gene, J gene, CDR3 DNA, CDR3 protein. A D gene is named only where the DNA matches it firmly.

D gene: NA; V gene: TRBV7-2; J gene: TRBJ1-1; CDR3 DNA: TGTGCCAGCAGCAAGAGCCACACTGAAGCTTTCTTT; CDR3 protein: CASSKSHTEAFF
D gene: NA; V gene: TRBV19; J gene: TRBJ1-2; CDR3 DNA: TGTGCCAGTAGTATTCTAGGGGAGGACTATGGCTACACCTTC; CDR3 protein: CASSILGEDYGYTF
D gene: TRBD2; V gene: TRBV11-2; J gene: TRBJ2-5; CDR3 DNA: TGTGCCAGCAGCTTAGACGGGGGAGCTAGCGGGAGGTTCGAGACCCAGTACTTC; CDR3 protein: CASSLDGGASGRFETQYF
D gene: TRBD1; V gene: TRBV5-1; J gene: TRBJ2-7; CDR3 DNA: TGCGCCAGCAGCTTGGAAGGTGTGACGGCCGGGACAGGGGGATACGAGCAGTACTTC; CDR3 protein: CASSLEGVTAGTGGYEQYF
D gene: NA; V gene: TRBV5-5; J gene: TRBJ2-7; CDR3 DNA: TGTGCCAGCAGCTCGGCTCTCGTCTACGAGCAGTACTTC; CDR3 protein: CASSSALVYEQYF
D gene: NA; V gene: TRBV28; J gene: TRBJ2-7; CDR3 DNA: TGTGCCAGCAGTCTGTCGTCGGGTTCCTACGAGCAGTACTTC; CDR3 protein: CASSLSSGSYEQYF
D gene: NA; V gene: TRBV28; J gene: TRBJ2-5; CDR3 DNA: TGTGCCAGCAGGGAGGGAGGATTGGGCCAAGAGACCCAGTACTTC; CDR3 protein: CASREGGLGQETQYF
D gene: NA; V gene: TRBV6-4; J gene: TRBJ2-6; CDR3 DNA: TGTGCCAGCAGTGACTTCTCTGGGGCCAACGTCCTGACTTTC; CDR3 protein: CASSDFSGANVLTF
D gene: NA; V gene: TRBV2; J gene: TRBJ2-5; CDR3 DNA: TGTGCCAGCAGTTGGAGTGGGGGGTTCCAAGAGACCCAGTACTTC; CDR3 protein: CASSWSGGFQETQYF
D gene: NA; V gene: TRBV7-8; J gene: TRBJ2-5; CDR3 DNA: TGTGCCAGCAGCTTTTGGACGGCCCAAGAGACCCAGTACTTC; CDR3 protein: CASSFWTAQETQYF
D gene: NA; V gene: TRBV9; J gene: TRBJ1-1; CDR3 DNA: TGTGCCAGCAGCGTCGGTTCTAACACTGAAGCTTTCTTT; CDR3 protein: CASSVGSNTEAFF
D gene: NA; V gene: TRBV27; J gene: TRBJ2-3; CDR3 DNA: TGTGCCAGCAGTTTATCGTACGAAGAAAACACAGATACGCAGTATTTT; CDR3 protein: CASSLSYEENTDTQYF
D gene: TRBD1; V gene: TRBV11-2; J gene: TRBJ1-4; CDR3 DNA: TGTGCCAGCAGCCTAGGACAGGCTAATGAAAAACTGTTTTTT; CDR3 protein: CASSLGQANEKLFF
D gene: TRBD1; V gene: TRBV28; J gene: TRBJ1-1; CDR3 DNA: TGTGCCAGCAAACAGGGGATGGCTGAAGCTTTCTTT; CDR3 protein: CASKQGMAEAFF
D gene: TRBD1; V gene: TRBV5-4; J gene: TRBJ1-2; CDR3 DNA: TGTGCCAGCAGCTCTTGGACAGGTCAGGGCTACACCTTC; CDR3 protein: CASSSWTGQGYTF
D gene: TRBD1; V gene: TRBV28; J gene: TRBJ2-5; CDR3 DNA: TGTGCCAGCGTCCCGGGACAGGGGTTAGGGGAGCAGTACTTC; CDR3 protein: CASVPGQGLGEQYF
D gene: NA; V gene: TRBV7-6; J gene: TRBJ2-3; CDR3 DNA: TGTGCCAGCAGCTTAGAAACCCCTCCGGACTATCCTAGCACAGATACGCAGTATTTT; CDR3 protein: CASSLETPPDYPSTDTQYF
D gene: NA; V gene: TRBV28; J gene: TRBJ2-7; CDR3 DNA: TGTGCCAGCAGTTTATCTAGCAGAAGCTACGAGCAGTACTTC; CDR3 protein: CASSLSSRSYEQYF